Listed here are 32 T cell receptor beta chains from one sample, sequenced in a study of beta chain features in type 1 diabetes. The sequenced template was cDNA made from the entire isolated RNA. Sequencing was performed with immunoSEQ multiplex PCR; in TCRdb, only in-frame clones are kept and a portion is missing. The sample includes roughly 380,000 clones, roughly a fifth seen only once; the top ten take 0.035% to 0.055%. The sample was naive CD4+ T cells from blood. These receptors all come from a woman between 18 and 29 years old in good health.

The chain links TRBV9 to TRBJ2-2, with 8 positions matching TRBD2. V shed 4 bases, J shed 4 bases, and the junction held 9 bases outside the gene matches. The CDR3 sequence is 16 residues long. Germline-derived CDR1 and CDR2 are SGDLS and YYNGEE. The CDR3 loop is CASSIEELAVTGELFF. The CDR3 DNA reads TGTGCCAGCAGCATAGAGGAACTAGCGGTCACCGGGGAGCTGTTTTTT.

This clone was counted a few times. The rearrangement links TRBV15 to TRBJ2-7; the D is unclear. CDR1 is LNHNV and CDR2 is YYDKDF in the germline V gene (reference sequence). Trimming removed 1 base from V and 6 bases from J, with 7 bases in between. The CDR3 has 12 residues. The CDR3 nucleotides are TGTGCCACCAGCAGAGTCCGAGGCGAGCAGTACTTC. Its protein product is CATSRVRGEQYF.

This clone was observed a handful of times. The CDR3 loop reads CAWREGLASTDTQYF. CDR3 coding DNA: TGTGCCTGGAGGGAGGGACTAGCCAGCACAGATACGCAGTATTTT. The chain combines TRBV30 with TRBJ2-3; 9 bases match TRBD2. The ends lost 3 bases at V and 0 bases at J; junction bases unmatched: 4. Germline V gene sequence: CDR1 GTSNPN, CDR2 SVGIG (reference sequence). The CDR3 runs 15 residues.

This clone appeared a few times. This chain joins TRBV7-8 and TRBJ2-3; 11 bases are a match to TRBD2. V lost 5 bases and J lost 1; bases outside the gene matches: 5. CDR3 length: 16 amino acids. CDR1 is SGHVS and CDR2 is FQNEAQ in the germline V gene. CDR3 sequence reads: CASSPGLAARTDTQYF. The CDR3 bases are TGTGCCAGCAGCCCGGGACTAGCGGCCCGCACAGATACGCAGTATTTT.

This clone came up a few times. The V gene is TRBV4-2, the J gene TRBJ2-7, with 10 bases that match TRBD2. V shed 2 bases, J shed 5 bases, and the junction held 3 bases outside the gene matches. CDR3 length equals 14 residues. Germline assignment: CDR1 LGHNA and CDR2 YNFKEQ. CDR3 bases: TGTGCCAGCAGCCAAACTAGCGGGAACCACGAGCAGTACTTC. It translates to CASSQTSGNHEQYF.

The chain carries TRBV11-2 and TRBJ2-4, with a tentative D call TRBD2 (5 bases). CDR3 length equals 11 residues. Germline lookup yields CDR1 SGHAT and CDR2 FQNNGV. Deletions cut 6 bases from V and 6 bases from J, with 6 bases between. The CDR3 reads CASSSANIQYF. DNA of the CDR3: TGTGCCAGCAGTAGCGCAAACATTCAGTACTTC.

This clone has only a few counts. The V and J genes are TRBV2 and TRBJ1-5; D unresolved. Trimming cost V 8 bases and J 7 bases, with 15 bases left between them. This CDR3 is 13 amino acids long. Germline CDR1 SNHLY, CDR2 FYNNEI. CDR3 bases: TGTGCCAGCGGCCGCGAGGGTATACAGCCCCAGCATTTT. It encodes CASGREGIQPQHF.

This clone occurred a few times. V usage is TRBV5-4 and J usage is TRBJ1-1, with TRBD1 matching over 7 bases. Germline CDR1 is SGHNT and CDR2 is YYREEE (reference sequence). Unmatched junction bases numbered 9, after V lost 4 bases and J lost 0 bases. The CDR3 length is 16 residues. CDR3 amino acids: CASSAAWTGLNTEAFF. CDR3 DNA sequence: TGTGCCAGCAGCGCCGCCTGGACAGGACTGAACACTGAAGCTTTCTTT.

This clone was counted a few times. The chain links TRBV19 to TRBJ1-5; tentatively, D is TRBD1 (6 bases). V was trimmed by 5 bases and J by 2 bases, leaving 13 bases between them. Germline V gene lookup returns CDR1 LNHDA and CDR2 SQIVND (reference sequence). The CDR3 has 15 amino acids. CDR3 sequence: CASSPTGYGNQPQHF. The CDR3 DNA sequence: TGTGCCAGTAGTCCGACAGGTTATGGCAATCAGCCCCAGCATTTT.

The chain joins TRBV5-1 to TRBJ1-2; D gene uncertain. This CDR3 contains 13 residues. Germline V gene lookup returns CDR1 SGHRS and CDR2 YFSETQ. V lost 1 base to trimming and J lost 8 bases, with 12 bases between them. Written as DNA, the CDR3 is TGCGCCAGCAGCTTGTGGGGAGAGGAGGGCTACACCTTC. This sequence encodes CASSLWGEEGYTF.

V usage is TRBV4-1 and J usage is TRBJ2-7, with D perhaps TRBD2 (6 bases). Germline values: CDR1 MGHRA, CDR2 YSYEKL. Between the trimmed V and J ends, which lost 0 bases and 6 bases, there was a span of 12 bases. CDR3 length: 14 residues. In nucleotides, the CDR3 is TGCGCCAGCAGCCAAGATCGGGGGAAGAGCGAGCAGTACTTC. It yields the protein CASSQDRGKSEQYF.

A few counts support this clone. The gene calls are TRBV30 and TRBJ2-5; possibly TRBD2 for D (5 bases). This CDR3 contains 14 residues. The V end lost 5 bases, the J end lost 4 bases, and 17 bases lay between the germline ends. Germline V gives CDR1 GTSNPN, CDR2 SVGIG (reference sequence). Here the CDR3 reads CAWDPRGFRETQYF. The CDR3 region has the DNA TGTGCCTGGGACCCACGGGGATTCAGAGAGACCCAGTACTTC.

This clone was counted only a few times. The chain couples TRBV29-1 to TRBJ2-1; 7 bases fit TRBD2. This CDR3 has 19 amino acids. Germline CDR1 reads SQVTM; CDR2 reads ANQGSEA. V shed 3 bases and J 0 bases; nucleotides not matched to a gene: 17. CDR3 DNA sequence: TGCAGCGTTGAGCTACGGCGAGCCGGGAGGCAAAGCTCCTACAATGAGCAGTTCTTC. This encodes CSVELRRAGRQSSYNEQFF.

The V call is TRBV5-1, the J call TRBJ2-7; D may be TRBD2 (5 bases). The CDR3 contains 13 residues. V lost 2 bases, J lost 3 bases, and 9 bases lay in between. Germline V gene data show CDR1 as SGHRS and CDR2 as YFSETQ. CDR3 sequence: CASSFRGNYEQYF. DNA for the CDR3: TGCGCCAGCAGCTTCAGAGGGAACTACGAGCAGTACTTC.

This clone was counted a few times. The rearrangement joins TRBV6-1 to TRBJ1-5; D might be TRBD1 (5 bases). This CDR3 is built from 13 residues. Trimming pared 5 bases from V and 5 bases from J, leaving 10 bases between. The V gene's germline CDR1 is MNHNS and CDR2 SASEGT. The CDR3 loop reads CASSPTGYQPQHF. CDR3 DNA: TGTGCCAGCAGTCCTACAGGATATCAGCCCCAGCATTTT.

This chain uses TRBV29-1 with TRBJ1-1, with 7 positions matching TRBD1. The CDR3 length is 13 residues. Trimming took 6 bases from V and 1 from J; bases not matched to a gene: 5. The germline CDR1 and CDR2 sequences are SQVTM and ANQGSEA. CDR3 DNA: TGCAGCGTACATAGGACAGGGAACACTGAAGCTTTCTTT. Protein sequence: CSVHRTGNTEAFF.

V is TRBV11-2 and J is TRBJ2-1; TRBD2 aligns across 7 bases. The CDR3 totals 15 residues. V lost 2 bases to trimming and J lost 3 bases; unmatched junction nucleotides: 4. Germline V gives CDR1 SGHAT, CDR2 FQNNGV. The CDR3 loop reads CASSLIAGRYNEQFF. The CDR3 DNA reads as TGTGCCAGCAGCTTAATAGCGGGTCGCTACAATGAGCAGTTCTTC.

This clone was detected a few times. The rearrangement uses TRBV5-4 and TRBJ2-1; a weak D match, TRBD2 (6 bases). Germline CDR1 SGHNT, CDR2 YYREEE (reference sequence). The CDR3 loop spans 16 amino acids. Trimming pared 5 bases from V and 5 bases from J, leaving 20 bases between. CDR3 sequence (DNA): TGTGCCAGCAGTTTTTTCTCCGGAGGGCCAAACAATGAGCAGTTCTTC. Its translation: CASSFFSGGPNNEQFF. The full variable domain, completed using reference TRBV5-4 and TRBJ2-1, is ETGVTQSPTHLIKTRGQQVTLRCSSQSGHNTVSWYQQALGQGPQFIFQYYREEENGRGNFPPRFSGLQFPNYSSELNVNALELDDSALYLCASSFFSGGPNNEQFFGPGTRLTVL.

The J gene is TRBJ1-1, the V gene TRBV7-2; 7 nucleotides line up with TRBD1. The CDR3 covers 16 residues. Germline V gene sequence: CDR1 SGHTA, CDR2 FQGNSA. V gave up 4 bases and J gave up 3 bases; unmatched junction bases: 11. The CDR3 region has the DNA TGTGCCAGCAGCTCCCGGAGGACAGGTATTTACACTGAAGCTTTCTTT. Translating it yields CASSSRRTGIYTEAFF.

Written as DNA, the CDR3 is TGTGCCAGCAGTTTATGGAGACAGGGTCGGGAGACCCAGTACTTC. Translating gives CASSLWRQGRETQYF. The chain is built from TRBV28 and TRBJ2-5; 7 bases match TRBD1. Germline values: CDR1 MDHEN, CDR2 SYDVKM. CDR3 length: 15 amino acids. V lost 0 bases to trimming and J lost 5 bases; unmatched junction nucleotides: 6.

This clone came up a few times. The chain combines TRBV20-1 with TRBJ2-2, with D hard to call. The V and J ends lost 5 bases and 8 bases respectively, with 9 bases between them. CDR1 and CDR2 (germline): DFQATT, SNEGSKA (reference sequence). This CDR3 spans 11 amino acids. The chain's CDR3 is CSAVRWGELFF. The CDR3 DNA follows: TGCAGTGCTGTGCGTTGGGGGGAGCTGTTTTTT.

CDR3 in amino acids: CASRLGTGDNEQFF. The CDR3 coding sequence is TGTGCCAGCCGCCTAGGGACAGGGGACAATGAGCAGTTCTTC. The V call is TRBV2, the J call TRBJ2-1, with TRBD1 matching 10 bases. J lost 5 bases, V lost 8 bases, and 6 bases had no gene match. CDR1 SNHLY and CDR2 FYNNEI come from the germline V gene. There are 14 residues in the CDR3.

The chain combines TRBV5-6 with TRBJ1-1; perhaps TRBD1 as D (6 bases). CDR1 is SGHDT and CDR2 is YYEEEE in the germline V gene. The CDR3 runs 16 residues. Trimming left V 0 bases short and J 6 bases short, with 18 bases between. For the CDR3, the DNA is TGTGCCAGCAGCTTGGATCGGGGGGCGAGGATTCCTGAAGCTTTCTTT. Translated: CASSLDRGARIPEAFF.

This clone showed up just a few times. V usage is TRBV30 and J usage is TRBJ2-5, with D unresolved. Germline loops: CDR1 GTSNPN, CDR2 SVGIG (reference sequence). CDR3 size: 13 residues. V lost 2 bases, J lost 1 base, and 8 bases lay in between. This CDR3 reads CAWSLRVQETQYF. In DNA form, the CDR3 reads TGTGCCTGGAGTCTGAGAGTCCAAGAGACCCAGTACTTC.

The CDR3 loop is CASSLRRDTNYGYTF. CDR3 DNA sequence: TGTGCCAGCTCCCTCAGAAGGGACACTAACTATGGCTACACCTTC. V is TRBV7-9 and J is TRBJ1-2, with D maybe TRBD1 (6 bases). V was shortened by 8 bases and J by 0 bases, with 16 bases between the two germline ends. CDR3 length: 15 amino acids. Germline lookup yields CDR1 SEHNR and CDR2 FQNEAQ (reference sequence).

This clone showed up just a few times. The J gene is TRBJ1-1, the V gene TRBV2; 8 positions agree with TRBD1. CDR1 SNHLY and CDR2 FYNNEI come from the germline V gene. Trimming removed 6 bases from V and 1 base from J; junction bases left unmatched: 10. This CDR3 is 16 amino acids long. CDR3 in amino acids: CASRQYGQGRNTEAFF. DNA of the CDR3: TGTGCCAGCAGACAATACGGACAGGGAAGGAACACTGAAGCTTTCTTT.

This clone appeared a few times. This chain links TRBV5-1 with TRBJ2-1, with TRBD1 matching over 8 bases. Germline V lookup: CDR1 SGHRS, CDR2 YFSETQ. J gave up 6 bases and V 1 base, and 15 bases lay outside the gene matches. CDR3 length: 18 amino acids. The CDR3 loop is CASSLLSRGLTGRNEQFF. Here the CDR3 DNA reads TGCGCCAGCAGCTTGCTCTCCAGGGGGCTGACGGGTCGCAATGAGCAGTTCTTC.

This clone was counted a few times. CDR3 DNA: TGCGCCAGCAGCTTGGGAGGGGCTAGCGGGTCCTACAATGAGCAGTTCTTC. Translation gives CASSLGGASGSYNEQFF. V and J are TRBV5-1 and TRBJ2-1, with 8 bases identical to TRBD2. Germline trimming cut 0 bases from V and 1 base from J; bases unmatched to any gene: 6. Germline V lookup: CDR1 SGHRS, CDR2 YFSETQ. This CDR3 has 17 residues.

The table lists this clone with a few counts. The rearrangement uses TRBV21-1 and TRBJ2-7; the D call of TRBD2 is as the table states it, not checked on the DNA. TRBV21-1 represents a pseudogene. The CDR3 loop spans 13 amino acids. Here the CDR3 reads CASSRRIADEQYF. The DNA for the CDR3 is TGTGCCAGCAGCAGGAGGATAGCCGACGAGCAGTACTTC.

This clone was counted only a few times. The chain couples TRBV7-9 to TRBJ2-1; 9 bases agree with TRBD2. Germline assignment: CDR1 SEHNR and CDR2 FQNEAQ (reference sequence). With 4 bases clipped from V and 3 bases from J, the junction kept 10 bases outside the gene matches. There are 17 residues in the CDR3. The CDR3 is CASSSPRRAGGYNEQFF. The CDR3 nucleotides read TGTGCCAGCAGCTCCCCCCGTCGAGCGGGGGGCTACAATGAGCAGTTCTTC.

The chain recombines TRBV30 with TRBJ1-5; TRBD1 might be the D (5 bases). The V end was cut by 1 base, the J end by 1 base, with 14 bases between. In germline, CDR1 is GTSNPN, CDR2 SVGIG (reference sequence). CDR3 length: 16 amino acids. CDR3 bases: TGTGCCTGGAGTGACAGGCGCGGGGGGAGCAATCAGCCCCAGCATTTT. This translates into CAWSDRRGGSNQPQHF.

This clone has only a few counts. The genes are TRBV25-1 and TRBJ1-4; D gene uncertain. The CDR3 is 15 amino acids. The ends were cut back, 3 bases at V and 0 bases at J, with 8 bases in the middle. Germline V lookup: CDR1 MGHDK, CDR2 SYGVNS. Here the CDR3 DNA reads TGTGCCAGCAGTGAGCTGAGTGCAACTAATGAAAAACTGTTTTTT. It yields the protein CASSELSATNEKLFF.